A single sample is the source of the 18 T cell receptor beta chains below, sequenced in a study of a mutant IDH1 vaccine in newly diagnosed glioma. The time point: week 35, safety follow-up. The vaccine gave 300 ug of a 20-mer mutant IDH1 peptide subcutaneously per dose. Antigens of these TCRs are unknown. TCRdb's table, derived via immunoSEQ multiplex PCR, lists solely in-frame clones and lacks some. The sample shows tens of thousands of clones, 80% to 85% of them seen only once. The sample here was PBMCs, taken from a glioma patient whose treatment included an IDH1 peptide vaccine. These receptors all come from a young woman with glioma.

Concerning this clone: An end of the junction does not agree with germline; a read error may underlie this. V usage is TRBV9 and J usage is TRBJ2-2; possibly TRBD2 for D (5 bases). This CDR3 has 14 residues. CDR1 and CDR2 (germline): SGDLS, YYNGEE. Here the CDR3 DNA reads TGTGCCAGCAACGTAGGTCGAGGGACCGGGGAGCTGTTTTTT. This encodes CASNVGRGTGELFF. Drawing the rest from reference TRBV9 and TRBJ2-2, the complete variable domain is DSGVTQTPKHLITATGQRVTLRCSPRSGDLSVYWYQQSLDQGLQFLIQYYNGEERAKGNILERFSAQQFPDLHSELNLSSLELGDSALYFCASNVGRGTGELFFGEGSRLTVL.

The CDR3 protein is CASSFRLSSGGNEQFF. As DNA, the CDR3 is TGTGCCAGCAGTTTCCGACTCAGTAGCGGGGGGAATGAGCAGTTCTTC. The J gene is TRBJ2-1, the V gene TRBV27, with 10 bases that match TRBD2. J was trimmed by 7 bases and V by 3 bases; bases with no gene match: 9. The CDR3 covers 16 residues. CDR1 is MNHEY and CDR2 is SMNVEV in the germline V gene (reference sequence).

The chain recombines TRBV5-6 with TRBJ1-2, with 10 nucleotides matching TRBD1. Per the germline V gene, CDR1 is SGHDT and CDR2 is YYEEEE. The length of the CDR3 is 15 residues. The V segment lost 2 bases and the J segment 4 bases; nucleotides outside the gene matches: 5. CDR3 nucleotides: TGTGCCAGCAGCTTCGACAGGGGGCAGGGCTATGGCTACACCTTC. Translation: CASSFDRGQGYGYTF. The whole variable domain, remainder taken from reference TRBV5-6 and TRBJ1-2, is DAGVTQSPTHLIKTRGQQVTLRCSPKSGHDTVSWYQQALGQGPQFIFQYYEEEERQRGNFPDRFSGHQFPNYSSELNVNALLLGDSALYLCASSFDRGQGYGYTFGSGTRLTVV.

CDR3 region: CASSLSTANTEAFF. The CDR3 region has the DNA TGTGCCAGCAGCTTGTCGACAGCTAACACTGAAGCTTTCTTT. The chain recombines TRBV7-2 with TRBJ1-1, with a tentative D call TRBD1 (5 bases). Germline V gene lookup returns CDR1 SGHTA and CDR2 FQGNSA. V gave up 3 bases and J gave up 2 bases, with 10 bases separating them. The CDR3 consists of 14 residues.

The V call is TRBV5-6, the J call TRBJ2-1, with D perhaps matching TRBD2 (7 bases). CDR3 length: 14 amino acids. Germline assignment: CDR1 SGHDT and CDR2 YYEEEE. Trimming cost V 2 bases and J 3 bases, with 9 bases left between them. CDR3 loop: CASSFGGLYNEQFF. CDR3 nucleotides: TGTGCCAGCAGCTTCGGGGGGCTCTACAATGAGCAGTTCTTC.

The chain links TRBV18 to TRBJ2-7; no reliable D call. Germline V CDR1 and CDR2: KGHSH, LQKENI. This CDR3 spans 12 amino acids. The V and J ends lost 1 base and 0 bases respectively, with 1 base between them. CDR3 nucleotide sequence: TGTGCCAGCTCACCACGCTCCTACGAGCAGTACTTC. Translation: CASSPRSYEQYF.

The rearrangement uses TRBV7-2 and TRBJ1-1; D ambiguous. This CDR3 has 13 residues. Trimming shortened V by 1 base and J by 3 bases, and 6 bases separated the two germline ends. Germline CDR1 reads SGHTA; CDR2 reads FQGNSA. The chain's CDR3 is CASSLGGHTEAFF. Written as DNA, the CDR3 is TGTGCCAGCAGCTTAGGGGGTCACACTGAAGCTTTCTTT. Full variable domain (rest looked up from reference TRBV7-2 and TRBJ1-1): GAGVSQSPSNKVTEKGKDVELRCDPISGHTALYWYRQSLGQGLEFLIYFQGNSAPDKSGLPSDRFSAERTGGSVSTLTIQRTQQEDSAVYLCASSLGGHTEAFFGQGTRLTVV.

The V and J genes are TRBV7-9 and TRBJ1-2; maybe TRBD1 (5 bases). Germline CDR1 reads SEHNR; CDR2 reads FQNEAQ (reference sequence). With 4 bases removed from V and 3 bases from J, the gap between germline ends came to 12 bases. The CDR3 spans 14 residues. CDR3 region: CASSSTRGDYGYTF. CDR3 DNA: TGTGCCAGCAGCTCTACTCGGGGCGACTATGGCTACACCTTC.

This clone has only a few counts. This rearrangement joins TRBV6-1 to TRBJ1-1; D call uncertain. Per germline, CDR1 MNHNS and CDR2 SASEGT. The CDR3 runs to 12 residues. Deletions cut 4 bases from V and 11 bases from J, with 14 bases between. The CDR3 sequence is CASSGGRVEAFF. Written as DNA, the CDR3 is TGTGCCAGCAGTGGAGGAAGGGTGGAGGCTTTCTTT.

This chain links TRBV5-1 with TRBJ1-1; 8 nucleotides agree with TRBD1. The CDR3 extends over 16 amino acids. J gave up 7 bases and V 0 bases, and 11 bases lay outside the gene matches. Germline values: CDR1 SGHRS, CDR2 YFSETQ. CDR3 bases: TGCGCCAGCAGCTTGGGGGTCGGGCAGGGGGCGGTTGAAGCTTTCTTT. It specifies CASSLGVGQGAVEAFF.

As concerns this clone: The junction departs from the called germline gene at one end, perhaps through a read error. This rearrangement joins TRBV2 to TRBJ1-1; 7 nucleotides align to TRBD1. The CDR3 has 12 amino acids. The V gene's germline CDR1 is SNHLY and CDR2 FYNNEI. CDR3 bases: TGTGCCTGCAGAGGGACAGCCATCCTTGCTTTCTTT. Translating it yields CACRGTAILAFF.

This sequence joins TRBV11-3 and TRBJ1-1, with no clear D. The V gene lost 5 bases and the J gene lost 0 bases, with 1 base spanning the gap. The CDR3 is 11 residues long. CDR1 SGHNT and CDR2 YENEEA come from the germline V gene. CDR3 in amino acids: CASSLNTEAFF. The CDR3 DNA reads as TGTGCCAGCAGCCTGAACACTGAAGCTTTCTTT.

The gene calls are TRBV19 and TRBJ1-1, with a tentative D call TRBD1 (6 bases). The length of the CDR3 is 16 residues. Germline V CDR1 and CDR2: LNHDA, SQIVND (reference sequence). Trimming shortened V by 0 bases and J by 4 bases, and 15 bases separated the two germline ends. Written as DNA, the CDR3 is TGTGCCAGTAGTATAGAGGTAACAGGGACGGGCACTGAAGCTTTCTTT. Its translation: CASSIEVTGTGTEAFF.

V usage is TRBV11-3 and J usage is TRBJ1-1; 8 bases are shared with TRBD1. The germline V gene has CDR1 SGHNT and CDR2 YENEEA. The CDR3 runs to 14 residues. The V and J ends lost 2 bases and 1 base, in that order; junction bases with no gene match: 0. The CDR3 loop reads CASSLTGGNTEAFF. The CDR3 DNA reads TGTGCCAGCAGCTTAACAGGGGGGAACACTGAAGCTTTCTTT.

For this clone: The sample holds other DNA sequences that translate to the same CDR3. V usage is TRBV7-9 and J usage is TRBJ1-5; D remains unclear. CDR3 length equals 12 residues. Trimming removed 3 bases at V and 3 bases at J, with 3 bases between. Germline loops: CDR1 SEHNR, CDR2 FQNEAQ (reference sequence). As DNA, the CDR3 is TGTGCCAGCAGCTTGATCAATCAGCCCCAGCATTTT. This codes for CASSLINQPQHF.

This chain connects TRBV27 to TRBJ2-7; weak D call: TRBD2 (5 bases). The V end was cut by 6 bases, the J end by 2 bases, with 17 bases between. The germline V gene has CDR1 MNHEY and CDR2 SMNVEV (reference sequence). The CDR3 sequence is 15 residues long. CDR3 DNA: TGTGCCAGCAGCCCTGGACTCCTTACAACCTACGAGCAGTACTTC. Translated: CASSPGLLTTYEQYF.

The CDR3 DNA is TGCGCCAGCAGCCAGGGGACGGCCTATGGCTACACCTTC. Translation: CASSQGTAYGYTF. This chain uses TRBV4-1 with TRBJ1-2; a possible D gene is TRBD1 (5 bases). CDR3 length: 13 amino acids. CDR1 MGHRA and CDR2 YSYEKL come from the germline V gene. V lost 3 bases to trimming and J lost 4 bases, with 9 bases between them.

This clone was counted a single time. The rearrangement joins TRBV5-4 to TRBJ2-2, with a tentative D call TRBD2 (6 bases). Germline CDR1 and CDR2: SGHNT and YYREEE (reference sequence). With 3 bases removed from V and 4 bases from J, the gap between germline ends came to 10 bases. CDR3 length equals 14 residues. This CDR3 reads CASSWRDRTGELFF. The CDR3 DNA is TGTGCCAGCAGCTGGAGGGACCGCACCGGGGAGCTGTTTTTT. Full variable domain (outside the CDR3, taken from reference TRBV5-4 and TRBJ2-2): ETGVTQSPTHLIKTRGQQVTLRCSSQSGHNTVSWYQQALGQGPQFIFQYYREEENGRGNFPPRFSGLQFPNYSSELNVNALELDDSALYLCASSWRDRTGELFFGEGSRLTVL.